The T cell receptor (beta chain) under discussion was sequenced for a study of shared clonotypes between healthy human individuals. General study points: Rarefaction analysis demonstrated incomplete sorted-subset sequencing notwithstanding large depth. It was observed that about 5% of naive CD4 clonotypes were shared across a few donors.

The authors divided CD4+ cells into CD45RA+ naive and CD45RA-negative memory subsets. Regarding this clone: The target antigen is unknown. This specimen includes other DNA sequences encoding the same CDR3.

The V gene's germline CDR1 is SGHNT and CDR2 YENEEA. The CDR3 extends over 13 amino acids. V shed 4 bases and J shed 1 base, with 4 bases lying between them. Genomic DNA belonging to each subset was distributed in equal measure over several immunoSEQ plates. Repertoires were generated with immunoSEQ multiplex PCR, while TCRdb's copy carries only in-frame clones and drops some. Of 2.5 million or so clones detected, more than 80% appear once; the ten largest clones hold under 0.15%. V gene TRBV11-3 combines with J gene TRBJ2-2, with D hard to call. The source of this sequence is a man between 18 and 29 years old in good health. The sequenced material came from naive CD4+ T cells sorted from blood. Subset denoted: CD45RA+ positively selected. The CDR3 reads CASSSGNTGELFF. DNA of the CDR3: TGTGCCAGCAGCTCGGGGAACACCGGGGAGCTGTTTTTT. Full variable domain (missing parts from reference TRBV11-3 and TRBJ2-2): EAGVVQSPRYKIIEKKQPVAFWCNPISGHNTLYWYLQNLGQGPELLIRYENEEAVDDSQLPKDRFSAERLKGVDSTLKIQPAELGDSAVYLCASSSGNTGELFFGEGSRLTVL.